This entry describes one TCR beta chain. Its specificity is not known. The sample belongs to a study of shared clonotypes between healthy human individuals. Study context: Per-donor plates numbered three CD4 naive, three CD4 memory, two CD8 naive and one CD8 memory. Study-wide findings and caveats: Clonotype sharing among donors was thought likely to change with sequencing depth.

Naive CD8 isolation took CD45RO-negative cells positively selected for CCR7 and excluded terminally differentiated effector memory CD45RA+ cells. V lost 2 bases, J lost 2 bases, and 11 bases lay in between. The CDR3 has 14 residues. Germline V gives CDR1 SGHNT, CDR2 YYREEE (reference sequence). Some clones are missing from TCRdb's copy, which holds only in-frame ones; the method was immunoSEQ multiplex PCR. The repertoire holds about 2 million clones, with over 85% as singletons. The sequence came from a man between 18 and 29 years old in good health. Material for sequencing was naive CD8+ T cells sorted from blood. V is TRBV5-4 and J is TRBJ2-7, with D perhaps TRBD2 (5 bases). Here the CDR3 DNA reads TGTGCCAGCAGCTTCCTGGGAGCTCCCTACGAGCAGTACTTC. This codes for CASSFLGAPYEQYF.